The 29 T cell receptor beta chains given below trace back to one sample, sequenced in a study of blood T cell repertoires in COVID-19. The table came from immunoSEQ multiplex PCR; TCRdb's copy has only in-frame clones and leaves some out. Of approximately 200,000 clones in the sample, more than 70% are singletons; the top ten hold about 4%. Sample: peripheral blood. These receptors all come from a woman in her 30s with acute or convalescent COVID-19.

This clone was observed once. The rearrangement links TRBV24-1 to TRBJ2-3, with D possibly being TRBD1 (6 bases). V was pared by 4 bases and J by 1 base, with 17 bases between. Germline V gives CDR1 KGHDR, CDR2 SFDVKD. The CDR3 is made up of 17 amino acids. CDR3 bases: TGTGCCACCAGTGACCCAGGGGCCTGGCGTGGCACAGATACGCAGTATTTT. This codes for CATSDPGAWRGTDTQYF.

The V gene is TRBV6-5, the J gene TRBJ2-1; 8 bases agree with TRBD2. In germline, CDR1 is MNHEY, CDR2 SVGAGI. The CDR3 contains 16 residues. V lost 2 bases and J lost 7; bases outside the gene matches: 10. DNA of the CDR3: TGTGCCAGCAGTTACACCGGGACTAGGGACGGGAATGAGCAGTTCTTC. Translating gives CASSYTGTRDGNEQFF.

This clone was counted only a few times. The chain combines TRBV5-1 with TRBJ2-2, with D uncertain. The CDR3 sequence is 14 residues long. CDR1 SGHRS and CDR2 YFSETQ come from the germline V gene. Trimming removed 4 bases at V and 5 bases at J, with 12 bases between. The DNA of the CDR3 is TGCGCCAGCAGCCTAAGTTACTGGACCGGGGAGCTGTTTTTT. Translating it yields CASSLSYWTGELFF.

The V and J genes are TRBV2 and TRBJ1-3; unclear D gene. Germline V lookup: CDR1 SNHLY, CDR2 FYNNEI. Trimming left V 1 base short and J 1 base short, with 11 bases between. The CDR3 is made up of 16 amino acids. CDR3 sequence: CASSEETVRSGNTIYF. CDR3 in DNA: TGTGCCAGCAGTGAAGAAACCGTGAGATCTGGAAACACCATATATTTT.

The chain combines TRBV28 with TRBJ2-3; TRBD2 aligns across 7 bases. The trim removed 10 bases at V and 1 base at J, leaving 5 bases unmatched. The CDR3 consists of 13 residues. The germline V gene encodes CDR1 MDHEN and CDR2 SYDVKM. CDR3 sequence (DNA): TGTGCCATAGCCAGCGGGGGCACAGATACGCAGTATTTT. This gives the protein CAIASGGTDTQYF.

The chain joins TRBV23-1 to TRBJ1-4; D gene ambiguous. TRBV23-1 has ORF status, its function being uncertain. Trimming took off 2 bases at V and 11 bases at J, with 15 bases between the two ends. The CDR3 contains 14 residues. The CDR3 bases are TGCGCCAGCAGTCAACCCACGGGGAGGGTCAAACTGTTTTTT. The encoded protein is CASSQPTGRVKLFF.

The chain recombines TRBV7-3 with TRBJ1-5, with TRBD1 matching 7 bases. This CDR3 has 14 amino acids. Unmatched junction bases numbered 5, after V lost 5 bases and J lost 4 bases. CDR1 and CDR2 from the germline V gene are SGHTA and FQGTGA. CDR3 protein: CASSPGTVNQPQHF. In DNA form, the CDR3 reads TGTGCCAGCAGCCCAGGGACAGTAAATCAGCCCCAGCATTTT.

This chain joins TRBV10-3 and TRBJ1-1, with 7 bases aligning to TRBD1. The germline gives CDR1 ENHRY, CDR2 SYGVKD. The CDR3 sequence is 12 residues long. The V and J ends lost 6 bases and 9 bases, in that order; junction bases with no gene match: 7. CDR3 sequence reads: CAIRSTGAKAFF. Here the CDR3 DNA reads TGTGCCATCAGGTCAACAGGGGCTAAAGCTTTCTTT.

The chain employs TRBV11-1 and TRBJ2-7; 13 bases match TRBD2. V lost 4 bases, J lost 3 bases, and 3 bases stayed unmatched. The CDR3 loop spans 15 amino acids. The germline V gene encodes CDR1 SGHAT and CDR2 FQDESV (reference sequence). The CDR3 protein is CASSWTSGSHYEQYF. CDR3 in DNA: TGTGCCAGCAGCTGGACTAGCGGGAGTCACTACGAGCAGTACTTC.

The V gene is TRBV5-1, the J gene TRBJ2-3; possibly TRBD2 for D (6 bases). Germline CDR1 reads SGHRS; CDR2 reads YFSETQ. Deletions cut 3 bases from V and 9 bases from J, with 20 bases between. The CDR3 is 15 amino acids. The CDR3 sequence: CASSSDPTLAGTQYF. The DNA of the CDR3 is TGCGCCAGCAGCTCCGACCCAACTTTGGCGGGGACGCAGTATTTT.

This clone occurred a few times. V usage is TRBV10-3 and J usage is TRBJ2-2; 8 bases fit TRBD1. This CDR3 comprises 14 residues. The trim removed 4 bases at V and 4 bases at J, leaving 2 bases unmatched. CDR1 and CDR2 (germline): ENHRY, SYGVKD. CDR3: CAISGQGATGELFF. The CDR3 nucleotides read TGTGCCATCAGTGGTCAGGGGGCCACCGGGGAGCTGTTTTTT.

The chain recombines TRBV5-1 with TRBJ2-2; no clear D. CDR1 and CDR2 from the germline V gene are SGHRS and YFSETQ. Trimming took off 0 bases at V and 9 bases at J, with 3 bases between the two ends. The CDR3 is 11 residues long. The CDR3 DNA sequence: TGCGCCAGCAGCTTGGCCAGGGAGCTGTTTTTT. Translating it yields CASSLARELFF.

This chain links TRBV10-2 with TRBJ2-5, with D possibly matching TRBD2 (6 bases). The ends were cut back, 6 bases at V and 7 bases at J, with 18 bases in the middle. The CDR3 spans 14 residues. CDR1 and CDR2 from the germline V gene are WSHSY and SAAADI. CDR3 region: CASSPSSSAVTQYF. CDR3 nucleotides: TGCGCCAGCAGCCCATCCTCTAGCGCAGTGACCCAGTACTTC.

This clone was seen more than once but under ten times. The gene calls are TRBV3-1 (or the pseudogene TRBV3-2) and TRBJ1-2, with 8 bases matching TRBD1. J gave up 0 bases and V 6 bases, and 6 bases lay outside the gene matches. This CDR3 spans 15 amino acids. The V gene's germline CDR1 is LGHDT and CDR2 YNNKEL (reference sequence). The CDR3: CASRLRQGSNYGYTF. The CDR3 DNA sequence: TGTGCCAGCAGGCTCAGACAGGGGTCTAACTATGGCTACACCTTC.

The CDR3 bases are TGCGCCAGCAGTGATACGGGGTCTGGGGCCAACGTCCTGACTTTC. Translation gives CASSDTGSGANVLTF. The rearrangement joins TRBV10-2 to TRBJ2-6; a weak D match, TRBD2 (5 bases). This CDR3 spans 15 amino acids. Germline CDR1 reads WSHSY; CDR2 reads SAAADI. V was shortened by 3 bases and J by 1 base, with 7 bases between the two germline ends.

This clone was seen a single time. CDR3 in amino acids: CASSLGQYQPQHF. The CDR3 bases are TGTGCCAGCAGCCTTGGACAATATCAGCCCCAGCATTTT. V is TRBV11-2 and J is TRBJ1-5, with TRBD1 as a possible D gene (5 bases). There are 13 residues in the CDR3. Trimming removed 5 bases from V and 5 bases from J, with 10 bases in between. Germline V CDR1 and CDR2: SGHAT, FQNNGV.

This clone appeared a single time. The genes are TRBV6-5 and TRBJ2-1; 7 bases map to TRBD1. Germline lookup yields CDR1 MNHEY and CDR2 SVGAGI. CDR3 length: 13 amino acids. V shed 5 bases and J 9 bases; nucleotides not matched to a gene: 7. CDR3 nucleotides: TGTGCCAGCAGTCGACAGGGTTTATTTGAGCAGTTCTTC. Protein sequence: CASSRQGLFEQFF.

The rearrangement uses TRBV29-1 and TRBJ1-2, with D possibly matching TRBD1 (6 bases). The CDR3 covers 11 residues. Trimming took 4 bases from V and 8 from J, leaving 11 bases between them. CDR1 is SQVTM, CDR2 ANQGSEA, per germline. In DNA, the CDR3 is TGCAGCGTTGCCAAACAGGGCGGCTACACCTTC. Its protein is CSVAKQGGYTF.

The chain uses TRBV28 and TRBJ2-7; possible D gene TRBD1, 6 bases. The CDR3 is 14 residues long. Trimming took 6 bases from V and 4 from J, leaving 16 bases between them. Germline lookup yields CDR1 MDHEN and CDR2 SYDVKM. The CDR3 coding sequence is TGTGCCAGCAGCCGAACGGGACATAAATACGAGCAGTACTTC. Translating gives CASSRTGHKYEQYF.

CDR3: CAWSQGAGTEAFF. Here the CDR3 DNA reads TGTGCCTGGAGCCAGGGGGCCGGCACTGAAGCTTTCTTT. The genes are TRBV30 and TRBJ1-1; TRBD1 agrees at 8 bases. J was trimmed by 4 bases and V by 3 bases; bases with no gene match: 4. Germline CDR1 GTSNPN, CDR2 SVGIG (reference sequence). This CDR3 is 13 amino acids long.

This chain links TRBV5-4 with TRBJ2-2, with 8 bases aligning to TRBD1. This CDR3 has 17 residues. V dropped 4 bases and J dropped 3; count of bases not matched to a gene: 11. Germline V gene data show CDR1 as SGHNT and CDR2 as YYREEE (reference sequence). Written as DNA, the CDR3 is TGTGCCAGCAGCCATCCAGGGGGCAGGAGGGACACCGGGGAGCTGTTTTTT. Protein sequence: CASSHPGGRRDTGELFF.

V is TRBV7-2 and J is TRBJ2-1, with a weak D call TRBD2 (5 bases). Trimming took off 5 bases at V and 10 bases at J, with 18 bases between the two ends. The CDR3 loop spans 14 amino acids. CDR1 SGHTA and CDR2 FQGNSA come from the germline V gene. The CDR3 loop is CASSPFGGFREQFF. As DNA, the CDR3 is TGTGCCAGCAGCCCCTTTGGCGGGTTCAGGGAGCAGTTCTTC.

The chain recombines TRBV3-1 (or the pseudogene TRBV3-2) with TRBJ2-6; maybe TRBD1 (5 bases). The germline gives CDR1 LGHDT, CDR2 YNNKEL (reference sequence). With 1 base removed from V and 2 bases from J, the gap between germline ends came to 9 bases. The CDR3 consists of 16 residues. The CDR3 region is CASSQVGRAGANVLTF. The CDR3 DNA reads as TGTGCCAGCAGCCAAGTTGGCAGGGCTGGGGCCAACGTCCTGACTTTC.

The chain is built from TRBV27 and TRBJ1-4; no firm D call. There are 12 residues in the CDR3. V was shortened by 5 bases and J by 6 bases, with 7 bases between the two germline ends. Germline V gives CDR1 MNHEY, CDR2 SMNVEV (reference sequence). The CDR3 loop reads CASSTSDEKLFF. CDR3 coding DNA: TGTGCCAGCAGTACATCCGATGAAAAACTGTTTTTT.

The J gene is TRBJ2-2, the V gene TRBV28; the D is unclear. The CDR3 is 11 amino acids. V shed 4 bases and J shed 7 bases, with 4 bases lying between them. Germline-derived CDR1 and CDR2 are MDHEN and SYDVKM. CDR3 sequence reads: CASSYRGELFF. The CDR3 region has the DNA TGTGCCAGCAGTTATCGCGGGGAGCTGTTTTTT. Using reference TRBV28 and TRBJ2-2 for the parts outside the CDR3, the full variable domain is DVKVTQSSRYLVKRTGEKVFLECVQDMDHENMFWYRQDPGLGLRLIYFSYDVKMKEKGDIPEGYSVSREKKERFSLILESASTNQTSMYLCASSYRGELFFGEGSRLTVL.

The V gene is TRBV11-3, the J gene TRBJ2-1; 8 bases are a match to TRBD1. Germline V gene sequence: CDR1 SGHNT, CDR2 YENEEA. J lost 6 bases, V lost 5 bases, and 9 bases had no gene match. The CDR3 contains 15 residues. The CDR3, as DNA: TGTGCCAGCAGCCGTTCATGGGACAGGCTCAATGAGCAGTTCTTC. This translates into CASSRSWDRLNEQFF. Looking up the rest from reference TRBV11-3 and TRBJ2-1 gives the full variable domain: EAGVVQSPRYKIIEKKQPVAFWCNPISGHNTLYWYLQNLGQGPELLIRYENEEAVDDSQLPKDRFSAERLKGVDSTLKIQPAELGDSAVYLCASSRSWDRLNEQFFGPGTRLTVL.

The chain combines TRBV7-9 with TRBJ2-1; 7 nucleotides line up with TRBD2. CDR3 size: 14 residues. The V segment lost 1 base and the J segment 8 bases; nucleotides outside the gene matches: 5. Looked up from germline, CDR1 is SEHNR and CDR2 is FQNEAQ (reference sequence). CDR3 in amino acids: CASSLVGGPHEQFF. The CDR3 coding sequence is TGTGCCAGCAGCTTAGTGGGAGGGCCCCATGAGCAGTTCTTC.

V gene TRBV11-3 combines with J gene TRBJ2-1; a weak D match, TRBD2 (7 bases). CDR1 is SGHNT, CDR2 YENEEA, per germline. V lost 5 bases to trimming and J lost 6 bases, with 20 bases between them. CDR3 length: 16 amino acids. The CDR3 region has the DNA TGTGCCAGCAGCAAGGGGGGGACTTCGAGAGGCAATGAGCAGTTCTTC. Translating gives CASSKGGTSRGNEQFF.

The CDR3 sequence: CAWGRDYSPLHF. The CDR3 DNA reads as TGTGCCTGGGGCAGGGATTATTCACCCCTCCACTTT. The chain uses TRBV30 and TRBJ1-6; possible D gene TRBD1, 5 bases. Per the germline V gene, CDR1 is GTSNPN and CDR2 is SVGIG (reference sequence). There are 12 residues in the CDR3. The V end lost 5 bases, the J end lost 8 bases, and 10 bases lay between the germline ends.